This TCR beta chain was identified in a study of blood T cell repertoires in COVID-19. About the study: Sites in the United States, Italy and Spain provided acute and convalescent COVID-19 samples. Sources were T cells, B-cell-depleted T cells, or PBMCs; the material itself was cDNA or gDNA.

CDR1 and CDR2 from the germline V gene are LNHDA and SQIVND (reference sequence). V lost 3 bases and J lost 1, with 12 bases in between. The CDR3 sequence is 15 residues long. Authors' analysis steps: Reference gene primer amplification gave nucleated cell count estimates. The repertoire was sequenced with immunoSEQ multiplex PCR; TCRdb's copy has only in-frame clones and lacks some. V and J calls and clone size are copied from that table; D and trimming were computed from the DNA. This sample has nearly 200,000 clones, with approximately 91% found just once. This sequence originates from a woman in her forties who had recovered from COVID-19. V gene TRBV19 combines with J gene TRBJ2-5; D unresolved. Sequenced: peripheral blood. CDR3 in amino acids: CASSIAVGGQETQYF. The CDR3 DNA is TGTGCCAGTAGTATCGCGGTTGGCGGCCAAGAGACCCAGTACTTC.